One and the same sample provided the 16 T cell receptor beta chains below, sequenced in a study of tumor and adjacent non-tumor tissue in lung cancer. Three rounds of nested PCR, following a modified ARM-PCR protocol, produced the TCRbeta library. One entry per CDR3 protein, called by TCRdb with MiXCR from the multiplex PCR reads. The table records 85,000 to 130,000 distinct CDR3 sequences, around three fifths of them present only once. RNA was extracted from bulk tissue without any cell sorting. The normal lung tissue was taken more than 3 cm from the tumor edge. Input material: distant non-tumor lung tissue. The receptors shown here come from a man in his thirties or forties with non-small cell lung cancer.

Many counts were recorded for this clonotype. The V and J genes are TRBV20-1 and TRBJ2-4; 11 bases map to TRBD1. The V and J ends lost 3 bases and 4 bases, in that order; junction bases with no gene match: 2. CDR1 is DFQATT and CDR2 is SNEGSKA in the germline V gene (reference sequence). The CDR3 spans 14 residues. The CDR3 DNA sequence: TGCAGTGCTAGCGGACAGGGGGCGAAAAACATTCAGTACTTC. It is translated as CSASGQGAKNIQYF.

Comment on this clonotype: At one end, the junction sequence differs from germline, possibly due to a read error. This chain connects TRBV11-3 to TRBJ1-1, with a weak D call TRBD1 (5 bases). Germline lookup yields CDR1 SGHNT and CDR2 YENEEA. This CDR3 has 14 amino acids. This CDR3 is CVSNLVGLDTETFF. Here the CDR3 DNA reads TGTGTCAGTAACTTAGTGGGTTTGGACACTGAAACTTTCTTT.

Regarding this clonotype: A read error may be the cause here, since a much bigger clone is one base away. The V call is TRBV4-2, the J call TRBJ2-2, with 11 bases fitting TRBD2. The CDR3 is made up of 16 amino acids. The germline V gene has CDR1 LGHNA and CDR2 YNFKEQ. CDR3 in DNA: TGTGCCATCAGCCAAGGGGGGCTAGCGGGAGGCGGGGAGCTGTTTTTT. Protein: CAISQGGLAGGGELFF.

This clonotype was recorded many times. The J gene is TRBJ2-1, the V gene TRBV4-2; D could derive from TRBD1 or TRBD2 (5 bases each). The CDR3 sequence is 12 residues long. CDR1 is LGHNA, CDR2 YNFKEQ, per germline. Trimming pared 3 bases from V and 10 bases from J, leaving 10 bases between. The CDR3 region has the DNA TGTGCCAGCAGCCATCAAGGGGAGGAGCAGTTCTTC. Translation gives CASSHQGEEQFF.

The table lists this clonotype with a count of one. This may be a read error: a much more frequent sequence differs by one nucleotide. The V call is TRBV11-1, the J call TRBJ2-5; 8 bases map to TRBD1. This CDR3 contains 13 residues. Germline assignment: CDR1 SGHAT and CDR2 FQDESV (reference sequence). Here the CDR3 DNA reads TGTGCCAGTAGCCCACAGGGGGAGGAGACCCATTACTTC. Translation: CASSPQGEETHYF.

A remark on this clonotype: Since the CDR3 does not end with the conserved phenylalanine or tryptophan, this likely comes from a read error. The chain couples TRBV6-5 to TRBJ2-4, with 7 bases lining up with TRBD2. From germline, CDR1 is MNHEY and CDR2 SVGAGI. The CDR3 length is 17 residues. V lost 0 bases and J lost 0; bases outside the gene matches: 5. The CDR3 here is CASSYSRGGTAKNIQYL. The CDR3 DNA reads as TGTGCCAGCAGTTACTCGCGGGGAGGGACAGCCAAAAACATTCAGTACTTG.

As to this clonotype: A much larger clone lies one base from this, so it may be a read error. This chain joins TRBV30 and TRBJ2-1; a possible D gene is TRBD1 (6 bases). The germline V gene encodes CDR1 GTSNPN and CDR2 SVGIG (reference sequence). The CDR3 sequence is 13 residues long. CDR3: CAWSADSYDEQFF. The CDR3, as DNA: TGTGCCTGGAGTGCGGACAGCTACGATGAGCAGTTCTTC. The complete variable domain, with remaining parts taken from reference TRBV30 and TRBJ2-1, reads SQTIHQWPATLVQPVGSPLSLECTVEGTSNPNLYWYRQAAGRGLQLLFYSVGIGQISSEVPQNLSASRPQDRQFILSSKKLLLSDSGFYLCAWSADSYDEQFFGPGTRLTVL.

For this clonotype: A much bigger clone sits one base away, suggesting this may be a read error. V usage is TRBV4-1 and J usage is TRBJ1-6, with D maybe TRBD1 (5 bases). CDR1 MGHRA and CDR2 YSYEKL come from the germline V gene. The CDR3 runs to 14 residues. V shed 3 bases and J shed 8 bases, with 11 bases lying between them. DNA for the CDR3: TGCGCCAGCAGCCACGGGACTGCCTATTCACCCCTCCACTTT. It yields the protein CASSHGTAYSPLHF.

This clonotype was counted between two and nine times. The rearrangement uses TRBV7-9 and TRBJ2-6; D is unresolved. CDR3 length equals 18 residues. The germline V and J ends were trimmed by 1 base and 4 bases, with 17 bases remaining between them. Germline values: CDR1 SEHNR, CDR2 FQNEAQ (reference sequence). The CDR3 sequence is CASSLVPLPPSGANVLTF. The CDR3 region has the DNA TGTGCCAGCAGCTTAGTTCCACTGCCCCCCTCGGGGGCCAACGTCCTGACTTTC.

This clonotype was seen only a few times. A much larger clone is a single base away; this may be a read error. The J gene is TRBJ2-4, the V gene TRBV5-4; 7 bases map to TRBD1. Looked up from germline, CDR1 is SGHNT and CDR2 is YYREEE (reference sequence). This CDR3 is 15 amino acids long. The CDR3 DNA follows: TGTGTCAGCAGCAGGGGGACCCTTCCGGAAGACATTCAGTACTTC. It encodes CVSSRGTLPEDIQYF.

Only one count was recorded for this clonotype. It is likely a read error, because the conserved phenylalanine at the end of the CDR3 is missing. V and J are TRBV10-3 and TRBJ2-2; D might be TRBD2 (6 bases). Germline loops: CDR1 ENHRY, CDR2 SYGVKD. This CDR3 has 12 residues. CDR3 sequence: CAISIPGGELFL. CDR3 coding DNA: TGTGCCATCAGTATTCCGGGCGGGGAACTGTTTCTT.

Details on this clonotype: This may be a read error: a much more frequent sequence differs by one nucleotide. The rearrangement uses TRBV4-1 and TRBJ1-1, with D perhaps matching TRBD1 (5 bases). Germline V CDR1 and CDR2: MGHRA, YSYEKL. V lost 4 bases and J 5 bases, leaving 23 bases between the germline ends. The CDR3 contains 17 residues. Here the CDR3 reads CASSPKYSGVGGTEAFF. CDR3 coding DNA: TGCGCCAGCAGCCCGAAGTACTCGGGAGTTGGGGGTACTGAAGCTTTCTTT.

Comment on this clonotype: Lacking the conserved final phenylalanine or tryptophan, this CDR3 likely reflects a read error. This chain links TRBV5-5 with TRBJ2-5; weak D call: TRBD1 (6 bases). The CDR3 is made up of 13 amino acids. V shed 8 bases and J shed 5 bases, with 16 bases lying between them. Germline assignment: CDR1 SGHKS and CDR2 YYEKEE (reference sequence). In nucleotides, the CDR3 is TGTGCCAGTAGCCTGACAGGATCGGAGACCCAGTACTTG. This encodes CASSLTGSETQYL.

Note on this clonotype: As the CDR3 is not closed by the conserved phenylalanine or tryptophan, this likely results from a read error. The DNA is left out, because the CDR3 cannot be placed on it with certainty; the CDR3 is given as TCRdb lists it. The chain couples TRBV11-2 to TRBJ2-7; TRBD2 is the table's D call and was not checked against the DNA. CDR1 and CDR2 from the germline V gene are SGHAT and FQNNGV. The CDR3 spans 16 residues, counting both ends. The CDR3 reads CASSFSGTSGSYEPYI.

As concerns this clonotype: Here the CDR3 omits its conserved ending phenylalanine or tryptophan, so a read error is the likely source. The V call is TRBV11-3, the J call TRBJ2-3; a possible D gene is TRBD2 (7 bases). Germline V CDR1 and CDR2: SGHNT, YENEEA. The V and J ends lost 5 bases and 6 bases respectively, with 21 bases between them. The CDR3 covers 16 residues. DNA for the CDR3: TGTGCCAGCAGCCCAATTGGGGGAGGGGGAACTGATACGCAGTATTCT. Translating gives CASSPIGGGGTDTQYS.

A remark on this clonotype: A much more abundant neighbour one base away suggests this may be a read error. The chain recombines TRBV11-2 with TRBJ2-7; 7 positions agree with TRBD1. The CDR3 is 13 residues long. Germline CDR1 reads SGHAT; CDR2 reads FQNNGV. The V gene end was trimmed by 2 bases and the J gene end by 6 bases; junction bases not matched to a gene: 4. The CDR3 nucleotides are TGTGCCAGCAGCTTACACAGGGGTGTCGAGCAGTACTTC. Protein: CASSLHRGVEQYF.